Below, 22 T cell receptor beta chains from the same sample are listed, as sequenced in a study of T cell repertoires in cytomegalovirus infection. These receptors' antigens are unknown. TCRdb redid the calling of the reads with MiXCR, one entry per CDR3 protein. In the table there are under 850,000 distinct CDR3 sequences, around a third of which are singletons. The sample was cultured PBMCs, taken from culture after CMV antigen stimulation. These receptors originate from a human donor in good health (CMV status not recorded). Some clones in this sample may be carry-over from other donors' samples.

The CDR3 bases are TGTGCCAGCGGGGTATGGAGCGCTGAAGCTTTCTTT. This translates into CASGVWSAEAFF. The chain is built from TRBV6-6 and TRBJ1-1; D uncertain. V lost 8 bases, J lost 6 bases, and 13 bases lay in between. Germline assignment: CDR1 MNHNY and CDR2 SVGAGI (reference sequence). The length of the CDR3 is 12 residues.

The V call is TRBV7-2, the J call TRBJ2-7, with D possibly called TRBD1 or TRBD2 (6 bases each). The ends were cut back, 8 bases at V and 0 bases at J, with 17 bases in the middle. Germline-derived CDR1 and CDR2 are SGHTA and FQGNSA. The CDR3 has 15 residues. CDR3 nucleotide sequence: TGTGCCAGCGGGGGCCTCCGGGACTTCTCCTACGAGCAGTACTTC. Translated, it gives CASGGLRDFSYEQYF.

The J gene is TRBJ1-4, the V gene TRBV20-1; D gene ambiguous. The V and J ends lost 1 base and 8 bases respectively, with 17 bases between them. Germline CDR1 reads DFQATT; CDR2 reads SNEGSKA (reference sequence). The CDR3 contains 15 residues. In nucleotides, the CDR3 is TGCAGTGCTAGAGGGTCCCCGACTGGTTTGGAAAAACTGTTTTTT. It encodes CSARGSPTGLEKLFF.

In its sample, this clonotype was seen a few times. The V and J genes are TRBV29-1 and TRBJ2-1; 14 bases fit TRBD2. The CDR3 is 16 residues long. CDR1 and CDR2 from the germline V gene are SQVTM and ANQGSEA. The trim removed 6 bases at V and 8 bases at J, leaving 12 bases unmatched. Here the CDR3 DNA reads TGCAGCGTCGGGACTAGCGGGAGAGGGGAAATATATGAGCAGTTCTTC. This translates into CSVGTSGRGEIYEQFF.

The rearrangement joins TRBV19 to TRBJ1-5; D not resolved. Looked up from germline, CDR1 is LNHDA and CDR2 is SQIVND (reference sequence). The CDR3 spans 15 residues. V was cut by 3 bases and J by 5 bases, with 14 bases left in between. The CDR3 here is CASSMARLGYQPQHF. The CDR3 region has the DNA TGTGCCAGTAGTATGGCCCGGTTGGGTTATCAGCCCCAGCATTTT.

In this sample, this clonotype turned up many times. CDR3 DNA sequence: TGTGCCAGCAGCTTAGACAGGGGGCGCGGGCAGCCCCAGCATTTT. Translating gives CASSLDRGRGQPQHF. V and J are TRBV7-2 and TRBJ1-5, with 9 bases fitting TRBD1. The V segment lost 1 base and the J segment 7 bases; nucleotides outside the gene matches: 5. CDR3 size: 15 residues. Per germline, CDR1 SGHTA and CDR2 FQGNSA.

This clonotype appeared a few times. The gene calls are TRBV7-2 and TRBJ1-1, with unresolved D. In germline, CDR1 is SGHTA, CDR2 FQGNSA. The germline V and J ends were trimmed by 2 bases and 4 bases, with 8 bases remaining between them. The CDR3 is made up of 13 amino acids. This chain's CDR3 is CASSLRARTEAFF. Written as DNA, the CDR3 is TGTGCCAGCAGCTTAAGGGCTCGCACTGAAGCTTTCTTT.

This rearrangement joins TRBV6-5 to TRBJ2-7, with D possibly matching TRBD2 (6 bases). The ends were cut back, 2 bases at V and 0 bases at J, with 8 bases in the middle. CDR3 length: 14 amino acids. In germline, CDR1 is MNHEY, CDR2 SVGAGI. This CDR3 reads CASSYAGSSYEQYF. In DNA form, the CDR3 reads TGTGCCAGCAGTTACGCGGGAAGCTCCTACGAGCAGTACTTC.

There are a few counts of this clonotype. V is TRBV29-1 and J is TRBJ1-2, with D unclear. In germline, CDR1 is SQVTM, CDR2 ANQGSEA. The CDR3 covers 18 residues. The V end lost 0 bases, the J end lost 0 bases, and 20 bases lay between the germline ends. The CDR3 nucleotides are TGCAGCGTTGAAGATCGACTACTGGCGTCCACCTCTAACTATGGCTACACCTTC. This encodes CSVEDRLLASTSNYGYTF.

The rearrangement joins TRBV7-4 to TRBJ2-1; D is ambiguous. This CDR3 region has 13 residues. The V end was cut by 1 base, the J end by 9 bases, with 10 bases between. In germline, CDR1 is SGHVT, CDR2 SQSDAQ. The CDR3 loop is CASSLVLGGEQFF. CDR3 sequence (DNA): TGTGCCAGCAGCTTAGTCTTGGGCGGTGAGCAGTTCTTC.

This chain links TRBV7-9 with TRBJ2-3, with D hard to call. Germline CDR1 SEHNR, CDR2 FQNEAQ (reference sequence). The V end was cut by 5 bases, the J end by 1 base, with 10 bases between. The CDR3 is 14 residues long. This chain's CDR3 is CASSQGDGTDTQYF. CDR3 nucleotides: TGTGCCAGCAGCCAAGGCGACGGCACAGATACGCAGTATTTT.

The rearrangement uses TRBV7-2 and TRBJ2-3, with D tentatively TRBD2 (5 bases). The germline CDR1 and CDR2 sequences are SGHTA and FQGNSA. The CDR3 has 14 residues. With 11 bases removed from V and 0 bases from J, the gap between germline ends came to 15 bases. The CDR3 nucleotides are TGTGCCTGCGGGTGGCGGAGTAGCACAGATACGCAGTATTTT. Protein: CACGWRSSTDTQYF.

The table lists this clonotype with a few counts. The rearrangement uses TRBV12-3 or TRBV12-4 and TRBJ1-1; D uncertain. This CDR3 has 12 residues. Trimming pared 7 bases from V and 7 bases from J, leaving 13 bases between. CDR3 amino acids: CASNLRGGEAFF. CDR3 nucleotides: TGTGCCAGCAACCTACGGGGAGGTGAAGCTTTCTTT.

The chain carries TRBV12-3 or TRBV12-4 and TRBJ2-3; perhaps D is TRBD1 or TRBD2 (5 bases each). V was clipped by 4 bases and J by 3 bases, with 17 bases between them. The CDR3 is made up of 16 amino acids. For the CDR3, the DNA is TGTGCCAGCAGTTGGCTGTATCTGAGGGGAACAGATACGCAGTATTTT. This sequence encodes CASSWLYLRGTDTQYF.

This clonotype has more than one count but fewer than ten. CDR3 sequence reads: CASKSFTPQGATPYNEQFF. DNA for the CDR3: TGTGCCAGCAAATCCTTCACTCCCCAGGGGGCGACCCCCTACAATGAGCAGTTCTTC. The rearrangement joins TRBV27 to TRBJ2-1; TRBD1 aligns across 8 bases. Germline values: CDR1 MNHEY, CDR2 SMNVEV (reference sequence). The CDR3 runs to 19 residues. The V gene end was trimmed by 7 bases and the J gene end by 2 bases; junction bases not matched to a gene: 19.

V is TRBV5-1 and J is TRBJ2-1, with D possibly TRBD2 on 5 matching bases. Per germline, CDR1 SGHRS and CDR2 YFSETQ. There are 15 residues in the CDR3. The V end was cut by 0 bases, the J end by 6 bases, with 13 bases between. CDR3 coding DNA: TGCGCCAGCAGCTTGGATGGCCTAGCCAGCAATGAGCAGTTCTTC. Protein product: CASSLDGLASNEQFF.

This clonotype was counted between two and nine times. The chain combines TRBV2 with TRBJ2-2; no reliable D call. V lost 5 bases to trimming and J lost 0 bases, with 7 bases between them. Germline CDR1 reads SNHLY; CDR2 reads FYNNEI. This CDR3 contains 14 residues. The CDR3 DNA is TGTGCCAGCAGTAGGGAAACGAACACCGGGGAGCTGTTTTTT. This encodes CASSRETNTGELFF.

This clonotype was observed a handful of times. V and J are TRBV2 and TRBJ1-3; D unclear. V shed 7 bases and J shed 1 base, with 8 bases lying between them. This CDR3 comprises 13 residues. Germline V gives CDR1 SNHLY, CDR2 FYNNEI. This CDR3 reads CASINLSGNTIYF. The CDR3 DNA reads TGTGCCAGCATCAACCTGTCTGGAAACACCATATATTTT.

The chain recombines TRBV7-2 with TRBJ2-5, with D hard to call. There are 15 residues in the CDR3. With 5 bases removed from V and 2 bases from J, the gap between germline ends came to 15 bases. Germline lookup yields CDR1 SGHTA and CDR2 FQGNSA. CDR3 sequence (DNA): TGTGCCAGCAGCACCCTAACGGGCCCACAAGAGACCCAGTACTTC. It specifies CASSTLTGPQETQYF. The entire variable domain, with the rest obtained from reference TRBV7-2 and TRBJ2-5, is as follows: GAGVSQSPSNKVTEKGKDVELRCDPISGHTALYWYRQSLGQGLEFLIYFQGNSAPDKSGLPSDRFSAERTGGSVSTLTIQRTQQEDSAVYLCASSTLTGPQETQYFGPGTRLLVL.

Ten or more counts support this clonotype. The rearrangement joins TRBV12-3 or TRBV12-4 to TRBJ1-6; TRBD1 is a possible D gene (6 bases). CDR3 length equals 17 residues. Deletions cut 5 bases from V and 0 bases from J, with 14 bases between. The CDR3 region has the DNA TGTGCCAGCAGTCCCGGACAGCGGAGCTCCTATAATTCACCCCTCCACTTT. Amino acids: CASSPGQRSSYNSPLHF.

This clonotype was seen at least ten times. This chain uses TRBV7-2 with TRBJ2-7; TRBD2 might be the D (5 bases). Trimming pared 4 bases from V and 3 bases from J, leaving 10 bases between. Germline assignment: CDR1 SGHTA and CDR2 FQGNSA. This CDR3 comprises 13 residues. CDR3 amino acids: CASSYLAYYEQYF. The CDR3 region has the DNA TGTGCCAGCAGCTACCTAGCCTACTACGAGCAGTACTTC.

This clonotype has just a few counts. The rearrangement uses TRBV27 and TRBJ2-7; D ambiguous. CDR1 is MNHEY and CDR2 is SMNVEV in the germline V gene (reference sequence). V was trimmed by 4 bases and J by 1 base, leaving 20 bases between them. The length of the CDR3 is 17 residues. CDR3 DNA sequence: TGTGCCAGCAGTTCCCCCCCGGACGTAATACCATCCTACGAGCAGTACTTC. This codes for CASSSPPDVIPSYEQYF.